This T cell receptor (beta chain) is drawn from a study of T cells in Graves' hyperthyroidism and ophthalmopathy. General study results and limits: Blood also carried most thyroid clonotypes expanded above 0.001.

It was RNA transcripts that yielded the amplified TCR beta CDR3 regions. RT-PCR in the first round (using the HTBI primer set) targeted the TCR CDR3. Each CDR3 protein is one row after TCRdb ran MiXCR on the multiplex PCR reads. The table has some 570,000 distinct CDR3 sequences, over 12% seen once. This clonotype was recorded at least ten times. The target antigen is unknown. For the diagnoses, clinical symptoms, serum thyroxine and TRAb, thyroid ultrasound and orbital computed tomography were used. This TCR derives from a woman aged 18-35 years with Graves' ophthalmopathy. Sample: blood.

CDR3 sequence: CASSFNGGNTEAFF. The CDR3 DNA sequence: TGTGCCAGCAGCTTTAACGGGGGCAATACTGAAGCTTTCTTT. The V call is TRBV11-1, the J call TRBJ1-1; TRBD1 might be the D (6 bases). Germline V gene sequence: CDR1 SGHAT, CDR2 FQDESV (reference sequence). This CDR3 contains 14 residues. V lost 3 bases and J lost 5, with 13 bases in between.